The 18 T cell receptor beta chains reported below all come from one sample, sequenced in a study of T cells in Graves' hyperthyroidism and ophthalmopathy (dated by TCRdb to about 2019). Library preparation employed multiplex PCR. This sample was sequenced with an Illumina HiSeq 2000. The TCR beta CDR3 regions were amplified from RNA transcripts. A first-round RT-PCR of the TCR CDR3 used the HTBI primer set with the Qiagen OneStep RT-PCR kit. TCRdb ran its own pipeline on the public reads, namely fastp trimming at Q25 and MiXCR clone calling, and kept in-frame beta chains. When rows share a CDR3 protein, they turn into one entry using the most common DNA and genes. The sample yields about 350,000 distinct CDR3 sequences; 15% were counted once. The ten largest clones capture approximately 19% of the sample. Sequencing was performed on blood. The receptors originated from a woman aged 55-69 years with Graves' ophthalmopathy.

This clonotype was detected only a few times. The rearrangement links TRBV27 to TRBJ2-1; 9 positions agree with TRBD2. The CDR3 has 15 residues. The germline CDR1 and CDR2 sequences are MNHEY and SMNVEV (reference sequence). The V and J ends lost 6 bases and 4 bases, in that order; junction bases with no gene match: 7. The CDR3 DNA sequence: TGTGCCAGCAGGGGTGGGACTAGCTTTTACAATGAGCAGTTCTTC. Amino acids: CASRGGTSFYNEQFF.

This clonotype has ten or more counts. J is TRBJ2-2 and V is TRBV6-1; D unresolved. The CDR3 contains 13 residues. Per the germline V gene, CDR1 is MNHNS and CDR2 is SASEGT. Trimming removed 8 bases at V and 0 bases at J, with 7 bases between. In nucleotides, the CDR3 is TGTGCCAGCCTCGGGCCGAACACCGGGGAGCTGTTTTTT. This encodes CASLGPNTGELFF.

This clonotype was detected many times. V gene TRBV2 combines with J gene TRBJ2-1, with D possibly TRBD2 on 5 matching bases. Trimming removed 8 bases from V and 2 bases from J, with 7 bases in between. The CDR3 has 12 amino acids. Germline V CDR1 and CDR2: SNHLY, FYNNEI. CDR3 protein: CASGRTYNEQFF. Here the CDR3 DNA reads TGTGCCAGCGGGAGAACCTACAATGAGCAGTTCTTC.

In its sample, this clonotype was seen many times. The chain uses TRBV6-1 and TRBJ2-5, with TRBD2 matching 11 bases. The CDR3 runs 16 residues. CDR1 and CDR2 (germline): MNHNS, SASEGT. V trimming: 5 bases; J trimming: 2 bases; junction bases outside the gene matches: 7. CDR3 protein: CASSYQVAGGQETQYF. The CDR3 DNA sequence: TGTGCCAGCAGTTATCAGGTAGCGGGAGGGCAAGAGACCCAGTACTTC.

This clonotype was found a few times. V is TRBV28 and J is TRBJ2-2, with D possibly being TRBD2 (5 bases). The V and J ends lost 4 bases and 5 bases respectively, with 17 bases between them. The CDR3 consists of 16 residues. From germline, CDR1 is MDHEN and CDR2 SYDVKM. The CDR3 region has the DNA TGTGCCAGCAGTTGGCGGCGGGCCCGAGGTACCGGGGAGCTGTTTTTT. Translated: CASSWRRARGTGELFF.

This clonotype was seen more than once but under ten times. V usage is TRBV25-1 and J usage is TRBJ1-1; D possibly corresponds to TRBD1 (6 bases). CDR1 is MGHDK, CDR2 SYGVNS, per germline. The V end lost 11 bases, the J end lost 4 bases, and 17 bases lay between the germline ends. This CDR3 is built from 13 residues. The CDR3 spells CASQGLGVTEAFF. CDR3 bases: TGTGCCTCTCAGGGGTTGGGGGTCACTGAAGCTTTCTTT.

In its sample, this clonotype was seen a few times. The genes are TRBV7-8 and TRBJ2-2; 7 bases fit TRBD2. The CDR3 spans 16 residues. V shed 3 bases, J shed 7 bases, and the junction held 11 bases outside the gene matches. From germline, CDR1 is SGHVS and CDR2 FQNEAQ. The DNA for the CDR3 is TGTGCCAGCAGCTTGGGGCTAGCGGCCCCCAACGGGGAGCTGTTTTTT. It codes for CASSLGLAAPNGELFF. Full variable domain (rest looked up from reference TRBV7-8 and TRBJ2-2): GAGVSQSPRYKVAKRGQDVALRCDPISGHVSLFWYQQALGQGPEFLTYFQNEAQLDKSGLPSDRFFAERPEGSVSTLKIQRTQQEDSAVYLCASSLGLAAPNGELFFGEGSRLTVL.

The chain combines TRBV6-1 with TRBJ2-2; TRBD2 aligns across 12 bases. The CDR3 totals 20 residues. CDR1 MNHNS and CDR2 SASEGT come from the germline V gene. V lost 2 bases, J lost 3 bases, and 13 bases stayed unmatched. DNA of the CDR3: TGTGCCAGCAGTGAAAGGGCGCTAGCGGGAGGGCGTTTGGACACCGGGGAGCTGTTTTTT. It translates to CASSERALAGGRLDTGELFF.

This clonotype was counted between two and nine times. This chain uses TRBV19 with TRBJ2-1, with TRBD2 matching over 9 bases. V gave up 6 bases and J gave up 7 bases; unmatched junction bases: 10. Germline CDR1 LNHDA, CDR2 SQIVND (reference sequence). This CDR3 spans 15 amino acids. The CDR3 nucleotides are TGTGCCAGTAGGGGGTTGCGGGAGGGCCGGAATGAGCAGTTCTTC. This encodes CASRGLREGRNEQFF. Drawing the rest from reference TRBV19 and TRBJ2-1, the complete variable domain is DGGITQSPKYLFRKEGQNVTLSCEQNLNHDAMYWYRQDPGQGLRLIYYSQIVNDFQKGDIAEGYSVSREKKESFPLTVTSAQKNPTAFYLCASRGLREGRNEQFFGPGTRLTVL.

This clonotype was seen many times. The chain joins TRBV6-6 to TRBJ2-5; D may match TRBD1 or TRBD2 (5 bases each). CDR3 length: 15 residues. Between the trimmed V and J ends, which lost 0 bases and 5 bases, there was a span of 13 bases. Per the germline V gene, CDR1 is MNHNY and CDR2 is SVGAGI (reference sequence). CDR3 sequence (DNA): TGTGCCAGCAGTTACTCGACCGAGGGGTGGGAGACCCAGTACTTC. Translation: CASSYSTEGWETQYF.

This clonotype was observed a handful of times. Germline and junction disagree at one end, which may indicate a read error. The chain is built from TRBV7-2 and TRBJ2-7; D is unclear. The CDR3 contains 13 residues. Germline V gene data show CDR1 as SGHTA and CDR2 as FQGNSA. The CDR3 nucleotides are TGTGCCAGCAGGGGCCCCGTTCACTACGTGCAGTACTTC. Its protein is CASRGPVHYVQYF.

The sample holds one count of this clonotype. The rearrangement links TRBV5-4 to TRBJ2-3, with TRBD2 as a possible D gene (6 bases). Germline V CDR1 and CDR2: SGHNT, YYREEE (reference sequence). The CDR3 length is 13 residues. Trimming took off 4 bases at V and 6 bases at J, with 12 bases between the two ends. CDR3 nucleotides: TGTGCCAGCAGCACGCGGGGTCCCGATACGCAGTATTTT. It is translated as CASSTRGPDTQYF.

V gene TRBV6-2 or TRBV6-3 combines with J gene TRBJ2-7, with 14 positions matching TRBD2. With V trimmed by 4 bases and J by 1 base, 15 bases remained unmatched. Germline V lookup: CDR1 MNHEY, CDR2 SVGEGT. The length of the CDR3 is 20 residues. CDR3 sequence reads: CASSSFRPGTSGSFSYEQYF. The DNA of the CDR3 is TGTGCCAGCAGTTCCTTCAGGCCCGGGACTAGCGGGAGTTTTTCCTACGAGCAGTACTTC.

In this sample, this clonotype turned up a few times. Here the CDR3 reads CASSYSKQGTYNEQFF. The CDR3, as DNA: TGTGCCAGCAGTTACTCGAAACAGGGGACGTACAATGAGCAGTTCTTC. This chain uses TRBV6-2 or TRBV6-3 with TRBJ2-1; 7 bases align to TRBD1. The length of the CDR3 is 16 residues. Germline V gene lookup returns CDR1 MNHEY and CDR2 SVGEGT. V gave up 0 bases and J gave up 4 bases; unmatched junction bases: 6.

This clonotype was picked up many times. The V and J genes are TRBV5-6 and TRBJ2-3; 14 nucleotides line up with TRBD2. The junction had 10 bases not matched to a gene; V was cut back by 0 bases and J by 4 bases. The CDR3 loop spans 19 amino acids. The germline V gene has CDR1 SGHDT and CDR2 YYEEEE. CDR3 DNA: TGTGCCAGCAGCTTGGGCGTGGGACTAGCGGGAGCCGTGGCAGATACGCAGTATTTT. Translation gives CASSLGVGLAGAVADTQYF.

This chain connects TRBV20-1 to TRBJ1-5; D gene uncertain. The germline gives CDR1 DFQATT, CDR2 SNEGSKA (reference sequence). Trimming took off 0 bases at V and 3 bases at J, with 6 bases between the two ends. This CDR3 has 13 amino acids. This CDR3 reads CSAREGYNQPQHF. For the CDR3, the DNA is TGCAGTGCTAGAGAGGGGTACAATCAGCCCCAGCATTTT.

This clonotype showed up many times. This rearrangement joins TRBV20-1 to TRBJ2-3; D ambiguous. The CDR3 runs to 12 residues. Germline V lookup: CDR1 DFQATT, CDR2 SNEGSKA (reference sequence). Between the trimmed V and J ends, which lost 6 bases and 6 bases, there was a span of 13 bases. CDR3 amino acids: CSAPAPGDTQYF. The DNA for the CDR3 is TGCAGTGCCCCCGCCCCTGGGGATACGCAGTATTTT.

This clonotype appeared a few times. The V call is TRBV24-1, the J call TRBJ2-1; D not resolved. V was trimmed by 4 bases and J by 10 bases, leaving 10 bases between them. The CDR3 contains 12 residues. The germline gives CDR1 KGHDR, CDR2 SFDVKD. The CDR3 sequence is CATSDPSLEQFF. The CDR3 bases are TGTGCCACCAGTGACCCTTCATTGGAGCAGTTCTTC.